Each of the 28 T cell receptor beta chains below was sequenced from the same sample in a study of cytotoxic CD8 clonotypes in ibrutinib-treated CLL. Clones were sequenced by immunoSEQ multiplex PCR, and TCRdb holds only the in-frame ones, with some missing. Of about 140,000 clones in the sample, more than 85% were seen once. Material: PBMCs, obtained after 12 months of ibrutinib treatment. All receptors come from a human donor with chronic lymphocytic leukemia.

The V call is TRBV19, the J call TRBJ2-1; TRBD2 agrees at 10 bases. This CDR3 comprises 14 residues. The germline V gene has CDR1 LNHDA and CDR2 SQIVND (reference sequence). After removal of 6 bases from V and 7 bases from J, the junction contained 6 bases not matched to a gene. The CDR3 is CASSESGRGNEQFF. The CDR3 DNA sequence: TGTGCCAGTAGCGAAAGCGGGAGGGGGAATGAGCAGTTCTTC.

This clone has just one count. This rearrangement joins TRBV27 to TRBJ2-1, with D perhaps assigned TRBD1 or TRBD2 (5 bases each). The CDR3 consists of 18 residues. V gave up 5 bases and J gave up 1 base, with 21 bases separating them. From germline, CDR1 is MNHEY and CDR2 SMNVEV (reference sequence). This CDR3 is CASSPVAVWGTSYNEQFF. The CDR3 bases are TGTGCCAGCAGTCCTGTAGCCGTATGGGGGACGTCCTACAATGAGCAGTTCTTC.

V usage is TRBV6-6 and J usage is TRBJ1-5; tentative D call: TRBD1 (6 bases). This CDR3 spans 14 amino acids. Trimming cost V 5 bases and J 4 bases, with 12 bases left between them. Germline V gene lookup returns CDR1 MNHNY and CDR2 SVGAGI (reference sequence). The DNA of the CDR3 is TGTGCCAGCAGTCTCGGGACAAGTAATCAGCCCCAGCATTTT. Residues: CASSLGTSNQPQHF.

The chain has TRBV7-2 and TRBJ1-2; D remains unclear. Germline assignment: CDR1 SGHTA and CDR2 FQGNSA. Trimming took off 3 bases at V and 2 bases at J, with 7 bases between the two ends. The CDR3 runs 13 residues. CDR3 residues: CASSLVVNYGYTF. The CDR3 bases are TGTGCCAGCAGCTTGGTGGTAAACTATGGCTACACCTTC. The complete variable domain, with remaining parts taken from reference TRBV7-2 and TRBJ1-2, reads GAGVSQSPSNKVTEKGKDVELRCDPISGHTALYWYRQSLGQGLEFLIYFQGNSAPDKSGLPSDRFSAERTGGSVSTLTIQRTQQEDSAVYLCASSLVVNYGYTFGSGTRLTVV.

This chain links TRBV2 with TRBJ1-5; D uncertain. Per germline, CDR1 SNHLY and CDR2 FYNNEI. With 3 bases removed from V and 10 bases from J, the gap between germline ends came to 13 bases. The CDR3 has 13 amino acids. CDR3 residues: CASSEVRGRPQHF. The CDR3 DNA is TGTGCCAGCAGTGAGGTCCGGGGAAGACCCCAGCATTTT.

With regard to this clone: Other DNA sequences in this sample translate to the same CDR3. The chain uses TRBV28 and TRBJ2-7, with D unclear. The CDR3 runs to 10 residues. Germline assignment: CDR1 MDHEN and CDR2 SYDVKM. V was cut by 8 bases and J by 4 bases, with 6 bases left in between. The CDR3: CASARYEQYF. The DNA of the CDR3 is TGTGCCAGCGCTCGATACGAGCAGTACTTC.

V and J are TRBV28 and TRBJ1-1; 9 nucleotides match TRBD1. Trimming removed 6 bases from V and 6 bases from J; junction bases left unmatched: 11. Germline CDR1 reads MDHEN; CDR2 reads SYDVKM. This CDR3 is 15 amino acids long. CDR3 sequence reads: CASSRAGQGLAEAFF. CDR3 nucleotide sequence: TGTGCCAGCAGCCGAGCGGGACAGGGCTTGGCTGAAGCTTTCTTT.

In this sample, this clone turned up a few times. The chain carries TRBV9 and TRBJ2-5, with 9 bases fitting TRBD1. The CDR3 contains 14 residues. CDR1 and CDR2 (germline): SGDLS, YYNGEE. V trimming: 4 bases; J trimming: 5 bases; junction bases outside the gene matches: 6. The CDR3 DNA is TGTGCCAGCAGCCTCGGGACAGGGAGGGAGACCCAGTACTTC. It specifies CASSLGTGRETQYF.

The V and J genes are TRBV27 and TRBJ2-2; D is unresolved. CDR1 and CDR2 (germline): MNHEY, SMNVEV (reference sequence). V lost 8 bases and J 2 bases, leaving 15 bases between the germline ends. This CDR3 has 15 residues. CDR3 amino acids: CASGNLYLNTGELFF. The CDR3 nucleotides are TGTGCCAGCGGAAACCTGTACCTAAACACCGGGGAGCTGTTTTTT.

This clone was counted a few times. This rearrangement joins TRBV29-1 to TRBJ1-2; D is undetermined. There are 12 residues in the CDR3. Germline values: CDR1 SQVTM, CDR2 ANQGSEA. In DNA form, the CDR3 reads TGCAGTGCTCTGGGCCATATCTATGGCTACACCTTC. This codes for CSALGHIYGYTF.

V usage is TRBV7-2 and J usage is TRBJ2-7; D unresolved. The ends were cut back, 3 bases at V and 4 bases at J, with 4 bases in the middle. There are 11 residues in the CDR3. Germline values: CDR1 SGHTA, CDR2 FQGNSA. The DNA for the CDR3 is TGTGCCAGCAGCTTGTCGTACGAGCAGTACTTC. Translating it yields CASSLSYEQYF. The full variable domain, its missing parts supplied by reference TRBV7-2 and TRBJ2-7, is GAGVSQSPSNKVTEKGKDVELRCDPISGHTALYWYRQSLGQGLEFLIYFQGNSAPDKSGLPSDRFSAERTGGSVSTLTIQRTQQEDSAVYLCASSLSYEQYFGPGTRLTVT.

The chain carries TRBV18 and TRBJ2-3; 8 bases align to TRBD1. Germline values: CDR1 KGHSH, CDR2 LQKENI. V gave up 3 bases and J gave up 3 bases; unmatched junction bases: 5. The length of the CDR3 is 15 residues. DNA of the CDR3: TGTGCCAGCTCACCGCTCTGGACAGGGACAGATACGCAGTATTTT. As protein: CASSPLWTGTDTQYF.

This chain joins TRBV7-9 and TRBJ2-7; TRBD1 is a possible D gene (5 bases). Germline values: CDR1 SEHNR, CDR2 FQNEAQ (reference sequence). CDR3 length equals 16 residues. Trimming left V 4 bases short and J 0 bases short, with 16 bases between. As DNA, the CDR3 is TGTGCCAGCAGCTCCCAAGGGGTGGGATTCTCCTACGAGCAGTACTTC. This gives the protein CASSSQGVGFSYEQYF.

CDR3: CAWSGESGDWETQYF. The DNA for the CDR3 is TGTGCCTGGAGTGGGGAATCAGGGGATTGGGAGACCCAGTACTTC. The rearrangement joins TRBV30 to TRBJ2-5, with TRBD1 as a possible D gene (6 bases). Germline V gene lookup returns CDR1 GTSNPN and CDR2 SVGIG (reference sequence). CDR3 length equals 15 residues. V lost 1 base and J lost 5, with 17 bases in between.

The J gene is TRBJ1-1, the V gene TRBV4-1, with a tentative D call TRBD1 (5 bases). The V gene lost 0 bases and the J gene lost 5 bases, with 10 bases spanning the gap. Per germline, CDR1 MGHRA and CDR2 YSYEKL. The CDR3 loop spans 14 amino acids. CDR3 loop: CASSQDGGGTEAFF. The CDR3, as DNA: TGCGCCAGCAGCCAAGATGGGGGAGGTACTGAAGCTTTCTTT.

This clone was recorded only once. This rearrangement joins TRBV7-2 to TRBJ2-1; D unclear. V lost 4 bases and J 6 bases, leaving 16 bases between the germline ends. Germline V gene sequence: CDR1 SGHTA, CDR2 FQGNSA. The CDR3 length is 15 residues. The CDR3 DNA follows: TGTGCCAGCAGCTCCTCCGGGCCCAGGCCCAATGAGCAGTTCTTC. It translates to CASSSSGPRPNEQFF.

The chain uses TRBV28 and TRBJ2-7, with a weak D call TRBD1 (6 bases). The germline gives CDR1 MDHEN, CDR2 SYDVKM. This CDR3 spans 13 amino acids. The V and J ends lost 8 bases and 4 bases respectively, with 15 bases between them. The DNA of the CDR3 is TGTGCCAGCGTCAGGCAGGGGTCGTACGAGCAGTACTTC. Translated, it gives CASVRQGSYEQYF.

V usage is TRBV11-3 and J usage is TRBJ1-1; D is unresolved. The V end was cut by 1 base, the J end by 1 base, with 4 bases between. The germline V gene has CDR1 SGHNT and CDR2 YENEEA. The CDR3 covers 13 residues. The CDR3 here is CASSLVTNTEAFF. The CDR3 nucleotides read TGTGCCAGCAGCTTAGTCACGAACACTGAAGCTTTCTTT.

V is TRBV18 and J is TRBJ2-5; D is unresolved. In germline, CDR1 is KGHSH, CDR2 LQKENI. This CDR3 is 11 amino acids long. V dropped 4 bases and J dropped 4 bases, with 4 bases sitting between them. Here the CDR3 reads CASSHGETQYF. The CDR3 DNA reads as TGTGCCAGCTCACATGGAGAGACCCAGTACTTC.

The chain joins TRBV9 to TRBJ2-3, with a possible D match to TRBD2 (5 bases). The V end lost 3 bases, the J end lost 6 bases, and 14 bases lay between the germline ends. The CDR3 consists of 14 residues. Germline lookup yields CDR1 SGDLS and CDR2 YYNGEE. The CDR3 DNA sequence: TGTGCCAGCAGCGCCGGACTTCCCGGGGATACGCAGTATTTT. Encoded protein: CASSAGLPGDTQYF.

The chain employs TRBV19 and TRBJ2-6, with D unresolved. Germline CDR1 LNHDA, CDR2 SQIVND (reference sequence). The CDR3 covers 13 residues. V was trimmed by 6 bases and J by 3 bases, leaving 6 bases between them. In nucleotides, the CDR3 is TGTGCCAGTAGCTCGCTTGGGGCCAACGTCCTGACTTTC. Amino acids: CASSSLGANVLTF.

This clone has only one observation. V gene TRBV28 combines with J gene TRBJ2-5; TRBD1 is a possible D gene (5 bases). Between the trimmed V and J ends, which lost 5 bases and 5 bases, there was a span of 21 bases. The CDR3 has 16 residues. Germline V CDR1 and CDR2: MDHEN, SYDVKM. CDR3 amino acids: CASSTRVREVQETQYF. The CDR3 bases are TGTGCCAGCAGTACCCGTGTCAGGGAAGTCCAGGAGACCCAGTACTTC. The variable domain in full, completed from reference TRBV28 and TRBJ2-5, reads DVKVTQSSRYLVKRTGEKVFLECVQDMDHENMFWYRQDPGLGLRLIYFSYDVKMKEKGDIPEGYSVSREKKERFSLILESASTNQTSMYLCASSTRVREVQETQYFGPGTRLLVL.

The V and J genes are TRBV5-1 and TRBJ2-7; D may match TRBD1 or TRBD2 (5 bases each). CDR1 and CDR2 (germline): SGHRS, YFSETQ. V was clipped by 3 bases and J by 6 bases, with 16 bases between them. The CDR3 length is 14 residues. CDR3 coding DNA: TGCGCCAGCAGCTCATGGGGCGGCGCGGGCGAGCAGTACTTC. Residues: CASSSWGGAGEQYF.

This sequence joins TRBV10-3 and TRBJ2-7; TRBD2 agrees at 12 bases. J was trimmed by 1 base and V by 7 bases; bases with no gene match: 5. The CDR3 consists of 15 residues. Germline CDR1 and CDR2: ENHRY and SYGVKD. The CDR3 DNA is TGTGCCATCAAAGGGACTAGCGGGCGATCCTACGAGCAGTACTTC. Its protein product is CAIKGTSGRSYEQYF.

This chain joins TRBV4-2 and TRBJ2-1; D is perhaps TRBD2 (5 bases). The CDR3 has 15 amino acids. V was shortened by 0 bases and J by 6 bases, with 12 bases between the two germline ends. Germline CDR1 and CDR2: LGHNA and YNFKEQ. CDR3 nucleotides: TGTGCCAGCAGCCAAGATGTAGAGGGAATCAATGAGCAGTTCTTC. Its protein is CASSQDVEGINEQFF.

This clone was detected once. The chain combines TRBV29-1 with TRBJ2-2; 7 nucleotides agree with TRBD1. Germline V gene data show CDR1 as SQVTM and CDR2 as ANQGSEA. Unmatched junction bases numbered 15, after V lost 4 bases and J lost 4 bases. The CDR3 is 17 residues long. The CDR3 sequence: CSVGRMGQGDVTGELFF. The CDR3 nucleotides are TGCAGCGTTGGTCGTATGGGGCAGGGGGATGTCACCGGGGAGCTGTTTTTT.

This clone has just a few counts. The chain employs TRBV29-1 and TRBJ1-1, with a weak D call TRBD1 (5 bases). Germline V lookup: CDR1 SQVTM, CDR2 ANQGSEA. Deletions cut 7 bases from V and 1 base from J, with 13 bases between. The CDR3 extends over 13 amino acids. The CDR3 DNA is TGCAGCGGGGCGGGCAGGGCGAACACTGAAGCTTTCTTT. Its translation is CSGAGRANTEAFF.

The rearrangement uses TRBV29-1 and TRBJ2-5; D unclear. The CDR3 covers 14 residues. Germline V gives CDR1 SQVTM, CDR2 ANQGSEA. V lost 4 bases and J lost 3, with 15 bases in between. The DNA for the CDR3 is TGCAGCGTTGTAAGAGTTGGCGGAGAAGAGACCCAGTACTTC. It is translated as CSVVRVGGEETQYF.